This T cell receptor beta chain was captured in a study of tumor-infiltrating lymphocytes in primary liver carcinoma (dated by TCRdb to the late 2010s). In the study overall: Of the five patients (three men and two women, aged 30 to 69 years), four had hepatocellular carcinoma and one had combined HCC and intrahepatic cholangiocarcinoma. The five patients had tumors of stage T1-T3 N0M0, with maximum diameters ranging from about 4.2 to 11 cm. Samples yielded roughly 3.5 to 7.5 million productive TCRbeta reads; read depth did not differ significantly between tissue types. The study combined TCRbeta repertoire sequencing, expression microarrays and whole-exome sequencing across five regions of each liver tumor, with adjacent normal tissue and blood. A total of around 35 specimens from 5 patients went through TCRbeta repertoire sequencing, namely 25 tumor regions, 5 adjacent noncancerous liver tissues and 5 peripheral blood samples. Agilent mRNA microarray profiling was performed on the approximately 27 tumor region samples to relate TCRbeta repertoire diversity to the local molecular phenotype. High reproducibility was observed for the technical replicate repertoires, with mean shared-clone rates about 0.89 and correlation coefficients above 0.95. What the authors observed across the whole study: Bulk unsorted samples precluded comparing CD4+ and CD8+ T cell repertoires. The top 250 clones accounted for a significantly greater share of the repertoire in tumors than in blood (p = 0.039). Repertoire overlap was higher between tumor regions (mean around 35%) than tumor-adjacent (approximately 17%) or tumor-blood (about 15%) pairs, consistent with antigen-driven expansion. Only about 7.5-25% of top clones were present in all five regions of a tumor, suggesting spatial heterogeneity of tumor-infiltrating T cells. The study included only five or six patients, and the authors note findings should be validated in a larger study. Only the TCR beta chain was sequenced, which likely underestimates true repertoire diversity because unpaired alpha chains were not captured.

Concerning this clonotype itself: Its antigen is not yet known. One end of the junction fails to match germline, which may point to a read error.

TCRbeta-specific cDNA was reverse-transcribed from around 500 ng total RNA using a constant-region primer and ProtoScript II reverse transcriptase. TCRbeta libraries were built with three nested multiplex PCR rounds, a slightly modified ARM-PCR procedure. Each of the first two PCR rounds ran for around 9 cycles and used multiplex TRBV1-TRBV30 forward primers together with a Cbeta reverse primer. Sample barcodes and Illumina adapters were attached in a final 25-cycle PCR using Deep VentR polymerase. Before sequencing, amplicons between 200 and 500 bp were purified from gel using a QIAquick gel extraction kit. An Illumina HiSeq 2500 was used to sequence the TCRbeta amplicons with 250-bp paired-end reads. The original methods were these. To recover full CDR3 sequences, reads were quality-trimmed using Trimmomatic v0.33 and paired reads were then merged using FLASH v1.2.11. V, D and J germline segments were assigned to the rearranged TCRbeta sequences using MiGEC v1.2.1b. Clonotype statistics, along with Shannon-Wiener diversity indices, were calculated using VDJtools v1.0.0. To reduce sampling bias, subsequent analyses other than the diversity analysis used only the 250 most abundant clonotypes in each sample. Starting from the raw public reads, TCRdb applied fastp trimming at Q25, assembled clones with MiXCR and retained in-frame beta chains. Rows merge per CDR3 protein into single entries with the most common DNA and genes. These V and J calls originate from TCRdb's pipeline instead of the authors' own analysis. The sample table holds 70,000 to 85,000 distinct CDR3 sequences, of which about two thirds were seen once. The ten biggest clones cover roughly an eighth of the sample.

CDR1 and CDR2 (MNHEY, SVGAGI) derive from the germline V gene. The CDR3 measures 13 amino acids from cysteine to phenylalanine. The retained sequence is limited to the CDR3, 39 bases, with the frame set at the first base. Total RNA and DNA were co-extracted without cell sorting from approximately 20-30 mg of bulk tissue using the AllPrep DNA/RNA mini kit. Between November 2015 and March 2016, a handful of patients in China with histopathologically diagnosed primary liver carcinoma had their tumors surgically resected. Patients had chronic HBV infection and were treatment-naive at sampling. Each tumor was sampled at five spatially separated regions: the tumor centre plus the superior, inferior, left-lateral and right-lateral poles. Histology showed that every tumor sample contained more than 75% viable tumor cells. Pieces of fresh tumor and adjacent tissue were cut in half, with one half kept in RNAlater at -80 degrees C and the other half sent for histology.

The clonotype originates from a woman aged 55-70 years with primary liver carcinoma and hepatitis B virus infection. Sequenced sample: liver tumor tissue from sampling region 4. The sample's cell subset or site label, in plain terms: tumor region T4, right-lateral pole. The chain employs TRBV6-5 and TRBJ1-2; 6 matching bases give a weak D call of TRBD1. The nucleotides read TGTGCCAGCGGTTACGCGTGGGGGCTTGGCTACACCTTC. Its coded protein is CASGYAWGLGYTF.